This passage covers 12 T cell receptor beta chains from one sample sequenced in a study of shared clonotypes between healthy human individuals. Using immunoSEQ multiplex PCR, the repertoire was profiled, and TCRdb retains in-frame clones only, with some absent. This repertoire shows more than 850,000 clones, about 84% found once; its top ten account for 0.4% to 0.55%. Sequenced input: memory CD4+ T cells from PBMCs. The subset is: CD45RA-negative fraction. These receptors all stem from a man younger than 30 in good health. Some clones in this sample may be carry-over from other donors' samples.

The chain joins TRBV19 to TRBJ2-7; 7 bases are a match to TRBD2. V gave up 0 bases and J gave up 3 bases; unmatched junction bases: 11. Per germline, CDR1 LNHDA and CDR2 SQIVND (reference sequence). This CDR3 has 17 residues. In nucleotides, the CDR3 is TGTGCCAGTAGTATAGATGGAAGGCGGGAGAAGGGCTACGAGCAGTACTTC. Its protein is CASSIDGRREKGYEQYF.

This clone showed up just once. The genes are TRBV10-3 and TRBJ2-7, with TRBD2 identical over 7 bases. The CDR3 is 15 amino acids. The germline gives CDR1 ENHRY, CDR2 SYGVKD. The V segment lost 3 bases and the J segment 4 bases; nucleotides outside the gene matches: 9. The CDR3 protein is CAISDIREAGYEQYF. CDR3 DNA: TGTGCCATCAGTGATATCCGGGAGGCCGGTTACGAGCAGTACTTC.

Of note for this clone: This CDR3 is also generated by other DNA sequences in the sample. The chain is built from TRBV9 and TRBJ2-1, with TRBD1 matching 9 bases. V was clipped by 0 bases and J by 7 bases; unmatched bases: 8. Germline CDR1 is SGDLS and CDR2 is YYNGEE. The CDR3 has 16 amino acids. The CDR3 loop is CASSVALGQGKNEQFF. The DNA for the CDR3 is TGTGCCAGCAGCGTAGCTTTGGGACAGGGAAAGAATGAGCAGTTCTTC.

The V gene is TRBV6-1, the J gene TRBJ2-5; 9 nucleotides line up with TRBD1. The CDR3 extends over 13 amino acids. Germline loops: CDR1 MNHNS, CDR2 SASEGT. V was clipped by 6 bases and J by 5 bases; unmatched bases: 4. The CDR3 spells CASRGTGIETQYF. The CDR3 nucleotides are TGTGCCAGCAGAGGGACAGGGATCGAGACCCAGTACTTC.

The chain employs TRBV11-1 and TRBJ1-6; D call uncertain. CDR3 length: 15 amino acids. Germline V gene data show CDR1 as SGHAT and CDR2 as FQDESV (reference sequence). The V gene lost 4 bases and the J gene lost 0 bases, with 7 bases spanning the gap. The CDR3, as DNA: TGTGCCAGCAGCTCCCGAGGCTCCTATAATTCACCCCTCCACTTT. Its translation: CASSSRGSYNSPLHF.

In this sample, this clone turned up once. This chain uses TRBV6-6 with TRBJ1-5; the match to TRBD1 covers 11 bases. The CDR3 has 15 amino acids. The germline V gene encodes CDR1 MNHNY and CDR2 SVGAGI (reference sequence). With V trimmed by 5 bases and J by 5 bases, 5 bases remained unmatched. As DNA, the CDR3 is TGTGCCAGCAGTACGCTGGGACAGGGGGATCAGCCCCAGCATTTT. Its translation is CASSTLGQGDQPQHF.

Ten or more counts support this clone. V is TRBV28 and J is TRBJ1-5, with D possibly being TRBD1 (5 bases). Germline-derived CDR1 and CDR2 are MDHEN and SYDVKM. Trimming pared 5 bases from V and 6 bases from J, leaving 17 bases between. This CDR3 spans 15 amino acids. In DNA, the CDR3 is TGTGCCAGCAGTCAGGCCAGGGTAAGGGGTCAGCCCCAGCATTTT. It codes for CASSQARVRGQPQHF.

The CDR3 reads CASSRPPGGYNEQFF. The CDR3 DNA reads as TGTGCCAGCAGCCGTCCCCCGGGAGGGTACAATGAGCAGTTCTTC. The J gene is TRBJ2-1, the V gene TRBV5-6, with 8 bases matching TRBD2. The germline V gene encodes CDR1 SGHDT and CDR2 YYEEEE. V dropped 4 bases and J dropped 4; count of bases not matched to a gene: 7. The CDR3 extends over 15 amino acids.

In this sample, this clone turned up once. The J gene is TRBJ2-7, the V gene TRBV11-2, with TRBD2 identical over 9 bases. The CDR3 runs to 15 residues. The germline gives CDR1 SGHAT, CDR2 FQNNGV. The V segment lost 5 bases and the J segment 2 bases; nucleotides outside the gene matches: 7. The CDR3 sequence: CASSQGVAGAYEQYF. In DNA form, the CDR3 reads TGTGCCAGCAGCCAGGGAGTAGCGGGAGCCTACGAGCAGTACTTC.

V gene TRBV9 combines with J gene TRBJ2-5, with 11 bases matching TRBD2. V gave up 3 bases and J gave up 5 bases; unmatched junction bases: 15. CDR1 SGDLS and CDR2 YYNGEE come from the germline V gene. CDR3 size: 18 residues. Here the CDR3 reads CASSAKAGLADYPETQYF. In DNA, the CDR3 is TGTGCCAGCAGCGCGAAAGCGGGACTAGCGGATTATCCGGAGACCCAGTACTTC.

The gene calls are TRBV30 and TRBJ2-2; D is uncertain. The germline CDR1 and CDR2 sequences are GTSNPN and SVGIG (reference sequence). Trimming removed 5 bases at V and 7 bases at J, with 8 bases between. The CDR3 contains 11 residues. The DNA of the CDR3 is TGTGCCTGGGGATGGGGCGGGGAGCTGTTTTTT. This gives the protein CAWGWGGELFF.

The chain combines TRBV7-9 with TRBJ2-7; 14 positions agree with TRBD2. The junction had 6 bases not matched to a gene; V was cut back by 5 bases and J by 6 bases. The CDR3 sequence is 15 residues long. CDR1 is SEHNR, CDR2 FQNEAQ, per germline (reference sequence). The CDR3: CASSQTSGRAGEQYF. The CDR3 coding sequence is TGTGCCAGCAGCCAGACTAGCGGGAGGGCCGGCGAGCAGTACTTC.